This T cell receptor beta chain came from a study of blood T cells in healthy people across ages. The second PCR ran about 6 to 12 cycles with a sample-barcoded 5' primer and J-beta primers. MiXCR, run by TCRdb on the 5' RACE reads, gives a single entry per CDR3 protein. In the table there are approximately 1,700,000 distinct CDR3 sequences, approximately 40% of which are singletons. CDR3 length equals 16 residues. Deletions cut 8 bases from V and 6 bases from J, with 22 bases between. The V gene's germline CDR1 is MNHEY and CDR2 SMNVEV (reference sequence). The chain combines TRBV27 with TRBJ2-2; no reliable D call. Input material: blood. This receptor was obtained from a human donor in good health. The CDR3: CASPNNSSGRSGELFF. CDR3 nucleotide sequence: TGTGCCAGCCCAAATAACAGCTCAGGTCGTTCCGGGGAGCTGTTTTTT.